A single T cell receptor beta chain is shown here with its context. Its matching antigen is unknown. This CDR3 is 16 amino acids long. V shed 6 bases and J 0 bases; nucleotides not matched to a gene: 11. The V gene's germline CDR1 is SGHAT and CDR2 FQNNGV. The sample belongs to a study of PD-1 blockade in classical Hodgkin lymphoma. Study-wide results and caveats: Diminished baseline TCR diversity has been reported in newly diagnosed patients relative to healthy donors. Individuals who commenced nivolumab within less than 1 year of ASCT were excluded. For complete responders, baseline diversity was comparable to that of newly diagnosed patients. TCR diversity in CD4+, not CD8+, cells rose significantly by C4D1.

The data were produced by immunoSEQ multiplex PCR, yet TCRdb's version contains in-frame clones alone and is incomplete. The data show tens of thousands of clones, more than 85% seen once. Time point indicated: cycle 4 day 1 (C4D1), after five to seven weeks of nivolumab. Brentuximab vedotin exposure varied among the patients, all of whom had relapsed after autologous stem cell transplantation. The CD4+ T cells used were purified from thawed PBMCs through magnetic negative selection. V gene TRBV11-2 combines with J gene TRBJ2-7; 7 bases are shared with TRBD1. The receptor's source is a human donor with classical Hodgkin lymphoma. This sample comprised CD4+ T cells from blood, obtained before the fourth cycle of nivolumab. CDR3 sequence reads: CASRTLRGRTSYEQYF. The CDR3 bases are TGTGCCAGCAGGACCTTGAGGGGGCGAACCTCCTACGAGCAGTACTTC. Drawing the rest from reference TRBV11-2 and TRBJ2-7, the complete variable domain is EAGVAQSPRYKIIEKRQSVAFWCNPISGHATLYWYQQILGQGPKLLIQFQNNGVVDDSQLPKDRFSAERLKGVDSTLKIQPAKLEDSAVYLCASRTLRGRTSYEQYFGPGTRLTVT.